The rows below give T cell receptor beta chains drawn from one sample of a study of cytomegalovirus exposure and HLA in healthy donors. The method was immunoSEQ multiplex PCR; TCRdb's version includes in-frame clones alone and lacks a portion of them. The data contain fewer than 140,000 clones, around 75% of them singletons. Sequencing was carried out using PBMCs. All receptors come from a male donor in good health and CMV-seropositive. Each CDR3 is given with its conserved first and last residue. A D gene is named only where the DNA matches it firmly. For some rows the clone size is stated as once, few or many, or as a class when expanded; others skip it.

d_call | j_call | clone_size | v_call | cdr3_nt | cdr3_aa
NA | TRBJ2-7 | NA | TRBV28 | TGTGCCAGCAGTCCACCGGGACTTGTATCCTACGAGCAGTACTTC | CASSPPGLVSYEQYF
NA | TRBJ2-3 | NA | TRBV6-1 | TGTGCCAGCAGTGAAGGGAGTCACTACACAGATACGCAGTATTTT | CASSEGSHYTDTQYF
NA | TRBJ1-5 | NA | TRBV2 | TGTGCCAGCAAGCTCGGAGGGGATGTCGATCAGCCCCAGCATTTT | CASKLGGDVDQPQHF
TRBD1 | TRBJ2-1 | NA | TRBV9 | TGTGCCAGCAGCGTAGGGGACAGGGGAGGACGTAATGAGCAGTTCTTC | CASSVGDRGGRNEQFF
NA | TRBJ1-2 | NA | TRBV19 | TGTGCCAGTGGGCAGTATAACTATGGCTACACCTTC | CASGQYNYGYTF
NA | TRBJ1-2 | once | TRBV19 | TGTGCCAGTAAAGGAGGAATTACTAACTATGGCTACACCTTC | CASKGGITNYGYTF
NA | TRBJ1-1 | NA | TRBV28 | TGTGCCAGCAGACCCCCCAGGCGATCTAACACTGAAGCTTTCTTT | CASRPPRRSNTEAFF
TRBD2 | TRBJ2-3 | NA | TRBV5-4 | TGTGCCAGCAGCTTGAAGCTAGCGGGGGGAGATACGCAGTATTTT | CASSLKLAGGDTQYF
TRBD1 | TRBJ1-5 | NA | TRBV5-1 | TGCGCCAGCAGCTTGGGCCCAGGGGGCGTATCTCAGCCCCAGCATTTT | CASSLGPGGVSQPQHF
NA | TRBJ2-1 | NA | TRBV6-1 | TGTGCCAGCAGTCAGGACAGTCGAGGGAATGAGCAGTTCTTC | CASSQDSRGNEQFF
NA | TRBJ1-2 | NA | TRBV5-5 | TGTGCCAGCAGCTTGTGGCAGGGGAATGGCTACACCTTC | CASSLWQGNGYTF
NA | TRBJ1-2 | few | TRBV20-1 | TGCAGTGCCCCGACAGTATATGGCTACACCTTC | CSAPTVYGYTF
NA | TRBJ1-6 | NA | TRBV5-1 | TGCGCCAGCAGCTTGGGCCGGGATTCACCCCTCCACTTT | CASSLGRDSPLHF
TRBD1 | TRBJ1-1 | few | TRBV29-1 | TGCAGCGTTGAAGGGGACAGAGAAGGCACTGAAGCTTTCTTT | CSVEGDREGTEAFF
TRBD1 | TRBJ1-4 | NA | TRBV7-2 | TGTGCCAGCAGCTCCTCCCTCGCGACAGGGAATTTACGAGCTGAAAAACTGTTTTTT | CASSSSLATGNLRAEKLFF
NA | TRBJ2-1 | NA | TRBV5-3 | TGTGCCAGAAGCCGCTACCGGGACTCTCTGAAATTTCAGCAGTTCTTC | CARSRYRDSLKFQQFF
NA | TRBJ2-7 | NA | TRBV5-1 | TGCGCCAGCAGCTTGAGCGCATTGACGGCCTCCTACGAGCAGTACTTC | CASSLSALTASYEQYF
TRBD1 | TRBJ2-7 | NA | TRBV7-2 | TGTGCCAGCAGCCTCGTGCGGACAGGGGGCGTCTACGAGCAGTACTTC | CASSLVRTGGVYEQYF
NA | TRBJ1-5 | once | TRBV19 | TGTGCCAGTAGTGCACAAACGGGAGGATATAGCAATCAGCCCCAGCATTTT | CASSAQTGGYSNQPQHF
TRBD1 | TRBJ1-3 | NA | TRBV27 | TGTGCCAGCGGACGACAGGGGGGCTCTGGAAACACCATATATTTT | CASGRQGGSGNTIYF
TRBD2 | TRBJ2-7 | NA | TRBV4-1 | TGCGCCAGCAGCCAAGGAGGCAGCGGGGGGGTCTACGAGCAGTACTTC | CASSQGGSGGVYEQYF
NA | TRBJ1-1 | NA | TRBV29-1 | TGCAGCGTTCGACACATCAACACTGAAGCTTTCTTT | CSVRHINTEAFF
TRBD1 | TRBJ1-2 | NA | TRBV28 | TGTGCCAGCAGTTTAGTTCCAGGGGGCCATGGCTACACCTTC | CASSLVPGGHGYTF
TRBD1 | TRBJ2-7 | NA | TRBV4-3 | TGCGCCAGCAGCCAAGGACAGGGTCCATCCTACGAGCAGTACTTC | CASSQGQGPSYEQYF
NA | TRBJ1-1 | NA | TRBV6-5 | TGTGCCAGCAGTTACTCGGGGCAGAAAGAAGCTTTCTTT | CASSYSGQKEAFF
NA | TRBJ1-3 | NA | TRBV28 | TGTGCCAGCAGTTTATCGCCGGTATCCGGAAACACCATATATTTT | CASSLSPVSGNTIYF
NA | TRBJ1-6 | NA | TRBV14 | TGTGCCAGCAGCCGCTTGCGGGTACCGACAATAGGTTCACCCCTCCACTTT | CASSRLRVPTIGSPLHF